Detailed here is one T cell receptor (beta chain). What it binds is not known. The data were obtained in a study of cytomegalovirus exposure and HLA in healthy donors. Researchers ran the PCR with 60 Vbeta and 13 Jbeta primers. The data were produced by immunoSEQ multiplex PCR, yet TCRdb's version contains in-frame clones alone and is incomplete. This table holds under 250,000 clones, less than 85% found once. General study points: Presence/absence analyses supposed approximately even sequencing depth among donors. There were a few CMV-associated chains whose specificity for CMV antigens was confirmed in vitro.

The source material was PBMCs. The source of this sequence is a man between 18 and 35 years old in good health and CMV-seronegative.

In DNA, the CDR3 is TGTGCCAGCAGCCCACCGCGGGAGGGCCGGGGAGAGACCCAGTACTTC. Its translation is CASSPPREGRGETQYF. The chain uses TRBV7-9 and TRBJ2-5, with 9 nucleotides matching TRBD2. Germline lookup yields CDR1 SEHNR and CDR2 FQNEAQ (reference sequence). J gave up 4 bases and V 5 bases, and 11 bases lay outside the gene matches. The CDR3 spans 16 residues.